The 28 T cell receptor beta chains listed next were all sequenced from one sample in a study of T cell clones after liver transplantation. TCRdb keeps only in-frame clones here, not all; method: immunoSEQ multiplex PCR. The profile shows over 55,000 clones, 70% of them singletons. The sample here was CD4+ T cells from blood, taken at the roughly 15-month timepoint. The source is a human patient who received a liver transplant. The graft donor may account for some of the T cells.

Here the CDR3 DNA reads TGTGCCAGCACTAGCGGGAGGGAGGGGCCCACAGATACGCAGTATTTT. This sequence encodes CASTSGREGPTDTQYF. The J gene is TRBJ2-3, the V gene TRBV9; 12 nucleotides line up with TRBD2. V lost 6 bases and J lost 2; bases outside the gene matches: 7. This CDR3 spans 16 amino acids. The germline V gene encodes CDR1 SGDLS and CDR2 YYNGEE.

This sequence joins TRBV7-9 and TRBJ2-7; TRBD1 might be the D (5 bases). This CDR3 has 16 amino acids. Germline V gene lookup returns CDR1 SEHNR and CDR2 FQNEAQ (reference sequence). Trimming took 8 bases from V and 5 from J, leaving 25 bases between them. The CDR3 sequence is CASAPAPPQGMDEQYF. The CDR3 DNA reads TGTGCCAGCGCTCCCGCCCCCCCCCAGGGAATGGACGAGCAGTACTTC.

In its sample, this clone was seen a few times. This chain joins TRBV4-1 and TRBJ2-5; either TRBD1 or TRBD2 may supply D (5 bases each). Germline V gives CDR1 MGHRA, CDR2 YSYEKL. CDR3 size: 15 residues. V shed 0 bases and J shed 2 bases, with 10 bases lying between them. The CDR3: CASSQEGVGQETQYF. In nucleotides, the CDR3 is TGCGCCAGCAGCCAAGAGGGGGTCGGTCAAGAGACCCAGTACTTC.

The V call is TRBV29-1, the J call TRBJ2-1; possible D gene TRBD2, 5 bases. Germline V gene sequence: CDR1 SQVTM, CDR2 ANQGSEA. V dropped 4 bases and J dropped 1 base, with 8 bases sitting between them. CDR3 length equals 13 residues. CDR3 sequence: CSVGADSYNEQFF. The CDR3 DNA follows: TGCAGCGTTGGAGCGGATTCCTACAATGAGCAGTTCTTC.

CDR3 protein: CASTRTGEAGELFF. CDR3 sequence (DNA): TGTGCCAGTACCAGGACAGGGGAGGCCGGGGAGCTGTTTTTT. V is TRBV19 and J is TRBJ2-2; TRBD1 agrees at 9 bases. Germline CDR1 is LNHDA and CDR2 is SQIVND (reference sequence). This CDR3 has 14 amino acids. V trimming: 7 bases; J trimming: 6 bases; junction bases outside the gene matches: 6.

The V call is TRBV5-6, the J call TRBJ1-2; a possible D gene is TRBD1 (5 bases). Germline assignment: CDR1 SGHDT and CDR2 YYEEEE. V lost 5 bases, J lost 8 bases, and 13 bases lay in between. The CDR3 runs to 12 residues. The CDR3 nucleotides read TGTGCCAGCAGATCGGGCGGGGACGGCTACACCTTC. Amino acids: CASRSGGDGYTF.

This clone was found a few times. The V and J genes are TRBV7-2 and TRBJ1-2; no clear D gene. The V gene's germline CDR1 is SGHTA and CDR2 FQGNSA. This CDR3 has 16 amino acids. With 5 bases removed from V and 0 bases from J, the gap between germline ends came to 16 bases. CDR3 coding DNA: TGTGCCAGCAGCCCTAAAACCGGGAGAGCTAACTATGGCTACACCTTC. Its translation: CASSPKTGRANYGYTF. The variable domain in full, completed from reference TRBV7-2 and TRBJ1-2, reads GAGVSQSPSNKVTEKGKDVELRCDPISGHTALYWYRQSLGQGLEFLIYFQGNSAPDKSGLPSDRFSAERTGGSVSTLTIQRTQQEDSAVYLCASSPKTGRANYGYTFGSGTRLTVV.

CDR3 in DNA: TGCGCCAGCAGCGTAAGGCAGGGCCGGGACTACGAGCAGTACTTC. This sequence encodes CASSVRQGRDYEQYF. The chain links TRBV5-1 to TRBJ2-7; D tentatively fits TRBD1 or TRBD2 (5 bases each). CDR1 and CDR2 (germline): SGHRS, YFSETQ. V lost 4 bases and J 3 bases, leaving 17 bases between the germline ends. CDR3 length equals 15 residues. Full variable domain (rest looked up from reference TRBV5-1 and TRBJ2-7): KAGVTQTPRYLIKTRGQQVTLSCSPISGHRSVSWYQQTPGQGLQFLFEYFSETQRNKGNFPGRFSGRQFSNSRSEMNVSTLELGDSALYLCASSVRQGRDYEQYFGPGTRLTVT.

This chain links TRBV7-9 with TRBJ2-2; 8 bases agree with TRBD2. This CDR3 contains 15 residues. Trimming cost V 5 bases and J 1 base; bases outside gene matches: 3. Germline CDR1 and CDR2: SEHNR and FQNEAQ (reference sequence). Here the CDR3 reads CASSQLAENTGELFF. CDR3 in DNA: TGTGCCAGCAGCCAACTAGCGGAGAACACCGGGGAGCTGTTTTTT.

V and J are TRBV6-6 and TRBJ2-7, with D perhaps TRBD1 (5 bases). The CDR3 is 13 amino acids. The ends were cut back, 7 bases at V and 0 bases at J, with 10 bases in the middle. CDR1 and CDR2 (germline): MNHNY, SVGAGI (reference sequence). The CDR3 nucleotides are TGTGCCAGCAACCTAGGACACTCCTACGAGCAGTACTTC. It translates to CASNLGHSYEQYF.

This chain joins TRBV6-1 and TRBJ1-5; TRBD1 is a possible D gene (5 bases). This CDR3 is built from 15 residues. From germline, CDR1 is MNHNS and CDR2 SASEGT. V lost 5 bases, J lost 4 bases, and 15 bases lay in between. This CDR3 reads CASSPGGGRNQPQHF. For the CDR3, the DNA is TGTGCCAGCAGTCCCGGCGGGGGTAGGAATCAGCCCCAGCATTTT.

This clone has a single count. The chain combines TRBV14 with TRBJ1-1; 8 nucleotides agree with TRBD1. The germline V gene encodes CDR1 SGHDN and CDR2 FVKESK. V shed 3 bases, J shed 5 bases, and the junction held 2 bases outside the gene matches. The CDR3 spans 13 residues. The CDR3 here is CASSHRTGTEAFF. The CDR3 DNA reads TGTGCCAGCAGCCACCGGACAGGGACTGAAGCTTTCTTT.

This chain uses TRBV19 with TRBJ2-2, with 10 bases fitting TRBD1. The CDR3 has 14 amino acids. Germline CDR1 is LNHDA and CDR2 is SQIVND (reference sequence). J lost 3 bases, V lost 6 bases, and 1 base had no gene match. CDR3 bases: TGTGCCAGTAGGACAGGGGGCGACACCGGGGAGCTGTTTTTT. Its protein product is CASRTGGDTGELFF.

CDR3 sequence reads: CASSLTGSGQPQHF. CDR3 nucleotides: TGCGCCAGCAGCCTAACGGGGTCGGGGCAGCCCCAGCATTTT. The chain recombines TRBV5-1 with TRBJ1-5; no firm D call. Per the germline V gene, CDR1 is SGHRS and CDR2 is YFSETQ. V dropped 4 bases and J dropped 7 bases, with 15 bases sitting between them. The CDR3 spans 14 residues.

The chain links TRBV5-4 to TRBJ2-5, with D uncertain. Germline V gene sequence: CDR1 SGHNT, CDR2 YYREEE (reference sequence). The CDR3 loop spans 12 amino acids. Between the trimmed V and J ends, which lost 10 bases and 0 bases, there was a span of 10 bases. CDR3 sequence: CAGRLDQETQYF. Here the CDR3 DNA reads TGTGCCGGAAGACTCGACCAAGAGACCCAGTACTTC.

The chain joins TRBV7-6 to TRBJ1-4; a possible D gene is TRBD1 (6 bases). CDR1 SGHVS and CDR2 FNYEAQ come from the germline V gene. This CDR3 has 16 residues. Trimming removed 1 base at V and 5 bases at J, with 14 bases between. CDR3 bases: TGTGCCAGCAGCTTAGAGAGGACAGCGACAAATGAAAAACTGTTTTTT. It translates to CASSLERTATNEKLFF. Full variable domain (outside the CDR3, taken from reference TRBV7-6 and TRBJ1-4): GAGVSQSPRYKVTKRGQDVALRCDPISGHVSLYWYRQALGQGPEFLTYFNYEAQQDKSGLPNDRFSAERPEGSISTLTIQRTEQRDSAMYRCASSLERTATNEKLFFGSGTQLSVL.

The chain carries TRBV19 and TRBJ1-2; 7 bases line up with TRBD1. The junction had 3 bases not matched to a gene; V was cut back by 1 base and J by 4 bases. This CDR3 region has 14 residues. The V gene's germline CDR1 is LNHDA and CDR2 SQIVND (reference sequence). The CDR3 region is CASSIGGDSYGYTF. The CDR3, as DNA: TGTGCCAGTAGTATAGGTGGGGACAGCTATGGCTACACCTTC.

The chain carries TRBV19 and TRBJ1-5; D remains unclear. CDR1 LNHDA and CDR2 SQIVND come from the germline V gene (reference sequence). The CDR3 spans 12 residues. V was shortened by 5 bases and J by 4 bases, with 6 bases between the two germline ends. CDR3 loop: CASSDPNQPQHF. As DNA, the CDR3 is TGTGCCAGTAGTGATCCGAATCAGCCCCAGCATTTT.

This clone was counted ten times or more. The genes are TRBV14 and TRBJ1-2; D remains unclear. V was pared by 1 base and J by 9 bases, with 9 bases between. This CDR3 has 12 amino acids. CDR1 and CDR2 from the germline V gene are SGHDN and FVKESK. The CDR3 DNA sequence: TGTGCCAGCAGCCAAGGGGTAGGGAGCTACACCTTC. Translating gives CASSQGVGSYTF.

This clone occurred a few times. This chain links TRBV7-2 with TRBJ1-5; TRBD1 aligns across 7 bases. Germline lookup yields CDR1 SGHTA and CDR2 FQGNSA. V was clipped by 5 bases and J by 0 bases; unmatched bases: 10. This CDR3 is built from 17 residues. The CDR3 reads CASSPRTGQDSNQPQHF. CDR3 DNA: TGTGCCAGCAGCCCTAGGACAGGTCAGGATAGCAATCAGCCCCAGCATTTT.

The V gene is TRBV5-1, the J gene TRBJ1-1; TRBD1 agrees at 7 bases. The CDR3 covers 14 residues. V dropped 4 bases and J dropped 1; count of bases not matched to a gene: 4. Per the germline V gene, CDR1 is SGHRS and CDR2 is YFSETQ. This CDR3 reads CASSQRTGNTEAFF. The CDR3 coding sequence is TGCGCCAGCAGCCAACGGACAGGGAACACTGAAGCTTTCTTT. Full variable domain (rest looked up from reference TRBV5-1 and TRBJ1-1): KAGVTQTPRYLIKTRGQQVTLSCSPISGHRSVSWYQQTPGQGLQFLFEYFSETQRNKGNFPGRFSGRQFSNSRSEMNVSTLELGDSALYLCASSQRTGNTEAFFGQGTRLTVV.

The V and J genes are TRBV30 and TRBJ2-7; D might be TRBD1 (6 bases). This CDR3 spans 12 amino acids. The V gene lost 3 bases and the J gene lost 0 bases, with 6 bases spanning the gap. Germline V gene data show CDR1 as GTSNPN and CDR2 as SVGIG (reference sequence). CDR3 sequence: CAWRGGSYEQYF. In DNA form, the CDR3 reads TGTGCCTGGAGAGGGGGCTCCTACGAGCAGTACTTC. Full variable domain (rest looked up from reference TRBV30 and TRBJ2-7): SQTIHQWPATLVQPVGSPLSLECTVEGTSNPNLYWYRQAAGRGLQLLFYSVGIGQISSEVPQNLSASRPQDRQFILSSKKLLLSDSGFYLCAWRGGSYEQYFGPGTRLTVT.

The chain recombines TRBV19 with TRBJ1-2; TRBD1 aligns across 7 bases. The CDR3 is made up of 15 amino acids. V gave up 3 bases and J gave up 6 bases; unmatched junction bases: 10. Germline V gene data show CDR1 as LNHDA and CDR2 as SQIVND (reference sequence). The CDR3 region is CASSISVGTENGYTF. CDR3 bases: TGTGCCAGTAGTATCTCGGTCGGGACAGAGAATGGCTACACCTTC.

The gene calls are TRBV6-6 and TRBJ1-1; 7 positions match TRBD1. CDR3 size: 13 residues. Trimming at V came to 5 bases and at J to 0 bases, leaving 0 bases not matched to a gene. Germline CDR1 is MNHNY and CDR2 is SVGAGI (reference sequence). This CDR3 reads CASSGQVNTEAFF. The DNA of the CDR3 is TGTGCCAGCAGTGGACAGGTGAACACTGAAGCTTTCTTT.

The rearrangement uses TRBV28 and TRBJ2-7; D gene uncertain. Trimming took off 3 bases at V and 2 bases at J, with 11 bases between the two ends. Germline V gene sequence: CDR1 MDHEN, CDR2 SYDVKM. The CDR3 is 14 residues long. The CDR3 loop is CASSFIGVPYEQYF. The CDR3 region has the DNA TGTGCCAGCAGTTTTATTGGGGTTCCCTACGAGCAGTACTTC.

This clone has only a few counts. The chain combines TRBV28 with TRBJ2-7; 12 bases are shared with TRBD2. V lost 5 bases and J lost 3; bases outside the gene matches: 11. Germline V CDR1 and CDR2: MDHEN, SYDVKM. The CDR3 runs to 17 residues. DNA for the CDR3: TGTGCCAGCAGTAACCCGGGACTAGCGGGTTCTGACTACGAGCAGTACTTC. Its translation is CASSNPGLAGSDYEQYF.

This clone was recorded only once. The chain couples TRBV6-6 to TRBJ2-2, with 8 bases identical to TRBD2. This CDR3 has 16 amino acids. Germline trimming cut 5 bases from V and 4 bases from J; bases unmatched to any gene: 9. Germline CDR1 and CDR2: MNHNY and SVGAGI (reference sequence). Here the CDR3 DNA reads TGTGCCAGCAGTAGCCCGGGGACTAGACGCACCGGGGAGCTGTTTTTT. Protein sequence: CASSSPGTRRTGELFF.

This clone occurred a few times. The rearrangement joins TRBV19 to TRBJ2-2; 8 bases match TRBD1. V lost 4 bases to trimming and J lost 6 bases; unmatched junction nucleotides: 7. This CDR3 region has 15 residues. Germline V gene sequence: CDR1 LNHDA, CDR2 SQIVND (reference sequence). CDR3 region: CASSNRQGRAGELFF. CDR3 in DNA: TGTGCCAGTAGTAACAGACAGGGGAGAGCCGGGGAGCTGTTTTTT. The full variable domain, with the rest looked up from reference TRBV19 and TRBJ2-2, is DGGITQSPKYLFRKEGQNVTLSCEQNLNHDAMYWYRQDPGQGLRLIYYSQIVNDFQKGDIAEGYSVSREKKESFPLTVTSAQKNPTAFYLCASSNRQGRAGELFFGEGSRLTVL.